The 5 T cell receptor beta chains in this list originate from one sample, sequenced in a study of blood T cell repertoires in COVID-19. Measured with immunoSEQ multiplex PCR; TCRdb has only the in-frame clones, and not every one. The sample carries around 300,000 clones, 88% recorded once. The sequencing sample was made of PBMCs or T cells enriched from blood (not recorded which). These receptor sequences come from a woman between 45 and 65 years old who had recovered from COVID-19.

V and J are TRBV5-6 and TRBJ2-5; 9 bases are shared with TRBD2. V gave up 1 base and J gave up 3 bases; unmatched junction bases: 4. The CDR3 runs 15 residues. Germline V gene sequence: CDR1 SGHDT, CDR2 YYEEEE. CDR3 region: CASSLFSGRKETQYF. CDR3 sequence (DNA): TGTGCCAGCAGCTTGTTTAGCGGGAGAAAAGAGACCCAGTACTTC.

V gene TRBV11-3 combines with J gene TRBJ2-6, with TRBD2 as a possible D gene (5 bases). The CDR3 has 16 amino acids. The V end was cut by 5 bases, the J end by 2 bases, with 13 bases between. Germline CDR1 and CDR2: SGHNT and YENEEA. This CDR3 reads CASSPSYGAGANVLTF. The CDR3 DNA reads TGTGCCAGCAGCCCTAGCTACGGGGCTGGGGCCAACGTCCTGACTTTC. Drawing the rest from reference TRBV11-3 and TRBJ2-6, the complete variable domain is EAGVVQSPRYKIIEKKQPVAFWCNPISGHNTLYWYLQNLGQGPELLIRYENEEAVDDSQLPKDRFSAERLKGVDSTLKIQPAELGDSAVYLCASSPSYGAGANVLTFGAGSRLTVL.

The gene calls are TRBV7-9 and TRBJ1-2; 7 bases are a match to TRBD1. CDR3 length: 14 amino acids. V shed 5 bases and J 4 bases; nucleotides not matched to a gene: 7. Germline V gives CDR1 SEHNR, CDR2 FQNEAQ (reference sequence). CDR3 sequence reads: CASSMTGFGYGYTF. The CDR3 DNA is TGTGCCAGCAGCATGACAGGGTTCGGCTATGGCTACACCTTC.

V is TRBV28 and J is TRBJ2-1; 10 bases align to TRBD2. Germline CDR1 and CDR2: MDHEN and SYDVKM. This CDR3 has 14 amino acids. J was trimmed by 9 bases and V by 3 bases; bases with no gene match: 5. The CDR3, as DNA: TGTGCCAGCAGTTTGGGCCTAGCGGGAGCTGAGCAGTTCTTC. This codes for CASSLGLAGAEQFF.

The chain joins TRBV11-2 to TRBJ2-5; D perhaps matches TRBD1 (6 bases). The germline V gene has CDR1 SGHAT and CDR2 FQNNGV. Between the trimmed V and J ends, which lost 4 bases and 6 bases, there was a span of 12 bases. The CDR3 runs 13 residues. CDR3 protein: CASSSSQGKTQYF. The CDR3, as DNA: TGTGCCAGCAGCTCCTCACAGGGAAAGACCCAGTACTTC.